These 13 T cell receptor beta chains originate from one sample sequenced in a study of cytomegalovirus exposure and HLA in healthy donors. PCR involved 60 Vbeta and 13 Jbeta primers. Produced via immunoSEQ multiplex PCR; TCRdb's table is partial and in-frame only. The data hold about 82,000 clones, with around 84% observed a single time. The sequenced sample was PBMCs. The receptors stem from a man between 70 and 80 years old in good health and CMV-seropositive.

This clone was seen more than once but under ten times. V and J are TRBV7-3 and TRBJ2-1, with TRBD2 as a possible D gene (6 bases). This CDR3 is 11 amino acids long. Trimming left V 8 bases short and J 5 bases short, with 7 bases between. Germline V gives CDR1 SGHTA, CDR2 FQGTGA. CDR3 in amino acids: CASWGDNEQFF. CDR3 sequence (DNA): TGTGCCAGCTGGGGGGACAATGAGCAGTTCTTC.

This rearrangement joins TRBV20-1 to TRBJ2-7; D perhaps matches TRBD2 (5 bases). This CDR3 is built from 11 residues. The germline V gene encodes CDR1 DFQATT and CDR2 SNEGSKA (reference sequence). The CDR3 DNA reads as TGCAGCCTTCACAGCGGTTACGAGCAGTACTTC. As protein: CSLHSGYEQYF.

V and J are TRBV18 and TRBJ1-2; 7 bases are a match to TRBD1. Germline V gene data show CDR1 as KGHSH and CDR2 as LQKENI. Trimming took 6 bases from V and 8 from J; bases not matched to a gene: 12. The CDR3 runs to 14 residues. CDR3 bases: TGTGCCAGCTCGGGCCCGACAGGGCAGGGAGGCTACACCTTC. Its translation: CASSGPTGQGGYTF.

The rearrangement uses TRBV7-2 and TRBJ2-7; 9 bases agree with TRBD2. Per the germline V gene, CDR1 is SGHTA and CDR2 is FQGNSA. The CDR3 contains 15 residues. Unmatched junction bases numbered 10, after V lost 4 bases and J lost 6 bases. CDR3 residues: CASSSLSGSGREQYF. In DNA, the CDR3 is TGTGCCAGCAGCTCCCTTAGCGGGAGTGGGCGCGAGCAGTACTTC. Together with reference TRBV7-2 and TRBJ2-7, the CDR3 gives the full variable domain: GAGVSQSPSNKVTEKGKDVELRCDPISGHTALYWYRQSLGQGLEFLIYFQGNSAPDKSGLPSDRFSAERTGGSVSTLTIQRTQQEDSAVYLCASSSLSGSGREQYFGPGTRLTVT.

V and J are TRBV7-9 and TRBJ1-2, with 9 bases fitting TRBD1. Per the germline V gene, CDR1 is SEHNR and CDR2 is FQNEAQ (reference sequence). Unmatched junction bases numbered 3, after V lost 6 bases and J lost 4 bases. CDR3 size: 13 residues. The CDR3 nucleotides are TGTGCCAGCAGTACAGGGGGCGTCTATGGCTACACCTTC. Its translation: CASSTGGVYGYTF.

The chain couples TRBV4-1 to TRBJ1-2; TRBD1 is a possible D gene (6 bases). Trimming stripped 2 bases from V and 5 bases from J, with 18 bases between. The CDR3 loop spans 16 amino acids. The germline V gene has CDR1 MGHRA and CDR2 YSYEKL. The CDR3 loop is CASSQPKGGGGYGYTF. The CDR3 nucleotides are TGCGCCAGCAGCCAACCAAAAGGAGGGGGGGGTTATGGCTACACCTTC.

This clone was seen once. This chain connects TRBV2 to TRBJ2-6; 12 bases match TRBD2. Per the germline V gene, CDR1 is SNHLY and CDR2 is FYNNEI. The CDR3 is made up of 19 amino acids. J gave up 3 bases and V 3 bases, and 9 bases lay outside the gene matches. The CDR3 DNA sequence: TGTGCCAGCAGTGATTGGACTAGCGGGAATGGACTTGGGGCCAACGTCCTGACTTTC. This encodes CASSDWTSGNGLGANVLTF.

The rearrangement links TRBV29-1 to TRBJ2-3; 7 nucleotides agree with TRBD2. Trimming cost V 3 bases and J 1 base; bases outside gene matches: 4. CDR3 length: 14 residues. Germline V CDR1 and CDR2: SQVTM, ANQGSEA. This CDR3 reads CSVEREWGTDTQYF. The CDR3 bases are TGCAGCGTTGAGCGGGAGTGGGGCACAGATACGCAGTATTTT.

The chain recombines TRBV4-3 with TRBJ2-7; TRBD2 aligns across 9 bases. J gave up 2 bases and V 1 base, and 3 bases lay outside the gene matches. Germline loops: CDR1 LGHNA, CDR2 YSLEER. The CDR3 has 15 amino acids. The CDR3, as DNA: TGCGCCAGCAGCCAAGGACAGCGGGGGGCCTACGAGCAGTACTTC. Translated: CASSQGQRGAYEQYF.

V gene TRBV2 combines with J gene TRBJ2-1; 13 positions match TRBD2. V trimming: 6 bases; J trimming: 3 bases; junction bases outside the gene matches: 2. Per germline, CDR1 SNHLY and CDR2 FYNNEI. The CDR3 covers 15 residues. The CDR3 region is CASRGLAGFYNEQFF. The CDR3 nucleotides are TGTGCCAGCAGGGGACTAGCGGGGTTCTACAATGAGCAGTTCTTC. Full variable domain (rest looked up from reference TRBV2 and TRBJ2-1): EPEVTQTPSHQVTQMGQEVILRCVPISNHLYFYWYRQILGQKVEFLVSFYNNEISEKSEIFDDQFSVERPDGSNFTLKIRSTKLEDSAMYFCASRGLAGFYNEQFFGPGTRLTVL.

This chain uses TRBV28 with TRBJ1-4; possible D gene TRBD1, 5 bases. Per germline, CDR1 MDHEN and CDR2 SYDVKM. The V end lost 6 bases, the J end lost 2 bases, and 10 bases lay between the germline ends. The CDR3 runs 14 residues. The CDR3 DNA sequence: TGTGCCAGCAGGGCCCGGGGGACTAATGAAAAACTGTTTTTT. This translates into CASRARGTNEKLFF.

The J gene is TRBJ1-2, the V gene TRBV19, with D possibly matching TRBD1 (6 bases). CDR1 is LNHDA, CDR2 SQIVND, per germline (reference sequence). The CDR3 is 13 residues long. Trimming cost V 6 bases and J 8 bases, with 16 bases left between them. CDR3 protein: CASRSQGGRGYTF. CDR3 nucleotide sequence: TGTGCCAGTAGGAGCCAAGGGGGTAGGGGCTACACCTTC.

The V gene is TRBV6-1, the J gene TRBJ2-5; D not certain. Trimming took off 5 bases at V and 1 base at J, with 14 bases between the two ends. The CDR3 sequence is 15 residues long. Germline CDR1 and CDR2: MNHNS and SASEGT. The CDR3 protein is CASSLWQSPQETQYF. CDR3 bases: TGTGCCAGCAGTTTGTGGCAGTCTCCCCAAGAGACCCAGTACTTC.